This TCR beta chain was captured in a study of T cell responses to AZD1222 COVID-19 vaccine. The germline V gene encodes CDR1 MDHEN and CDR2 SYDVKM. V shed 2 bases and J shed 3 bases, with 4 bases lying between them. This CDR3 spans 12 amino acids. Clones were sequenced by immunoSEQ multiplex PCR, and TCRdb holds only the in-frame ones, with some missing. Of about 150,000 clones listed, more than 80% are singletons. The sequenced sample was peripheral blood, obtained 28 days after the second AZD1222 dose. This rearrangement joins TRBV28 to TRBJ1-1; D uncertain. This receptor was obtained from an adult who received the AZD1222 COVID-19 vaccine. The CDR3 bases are TGTGCCAGCAGTTTAAGTTACACTGAAGCTTTCTTT. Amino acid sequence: CASSLSYTEAFF.